What follows is one T cell receptor (beta chain) and its context. These data belong to a study of post-analysis software for immune sequencing data. cDNA libraries for TCR beta contained unique molecular identifiers. TCRdb analysed the PCR reads with MiXCR anew, one entry per CDR3 protein. The sample records 150,000 to 200,000 distinct CDR3 sequences, about 30% being singletons. This sequence was found in a girl aged 10 to 17 with multiple sclerosis. Sequenced input: blood.

CDR3 protein: CASSPLDFAEQFF. The CDR3 region has the DNA TGTGCCAGCAGCCCCCTAGATTTTGCCGAGCAGTTCTTC. The V call is TRBV7-8, the J call TRBJ2-1; D is uncertain. Germline V gene lookup returns CDR1 SGHVS and CDR2 FQNEAQ. The germline V and J ends were trimmed by 5 bases and 10 bases, with 15 bases remaining between them. This CDR3 has 13 amino acids. Full variable domain (missing parts from reference TRBV7-8 and TRBJ2-1): GAGVSQSPRYKVAKRGQDVALRCDPISGHVSLFWYQQALGQGPEFLTYFQNEAQLDKSGLPSDRFFAERPEGSVSTLKIQRTQQEDSAVYLCASSPLDFAEQFFGPGTRLTVL.